A selection of T cell receptor beta chains follows, all from one sample in a study of response to subunit inactivated influenza vaccine. TCRdb independently ran MiXCR on the RT-PCR reads; one entry per CDR3 protein. Of some 520,000 distinct CDR3 sequences in the sample, more than 15% were seen once. Source: CD4+ T cells sorted from PBMCs, taken around 25 months after vaccination. The source is a man in his fifties or sixties who received an inactivated influenza vaccine. CDR3s include the opening cysteine and the closing phenylalanine or tryptophan. Each record gives: D gene, V gene, clone size, CDR3 length, J gene, CDR3 protein, CDR3 DNA. D genes are given only for firm matches. Rows give clone size only sometimes, using once, few, many, or a class for an expanded clone.

D: NA
V: TRBV7-9
size: NA
length: 16
J: TRBJ2-3
CDR3: CASSRVEGGGTDTQYF
DNA: TGTGCCAGCAGCCGTGTGGAGGGTGGGGGCACAGATACGCAGTATTTT

D: NA
V: TRBV9
size: many
length: 15
J: TRBJ2-7
CDR3: CASSTGVAANYEQYF
DNA: TGTGCCAGCTCTACCGGAGTAGCGGCCAATTACGAGCAGTACTTC

D: NA
V: TRBV29-1
size: many
length: 12
J: TRBJ2-1
CDR3: CSVGGRGYEQFF
DNA: TGCAGCGTTGGGGGGCGAGGTTATGAGCAGTTCTTC

D: TRBD2
V: TRBV20-1
size: many
length: 14
J: TRBJ2-7
CDR3: CSARVRGAGGEQYF
DNA: TGCAGTGCTAGAGTACGAGGAGCGGGAGGAGAGCAGTACTTC

D: NA
V: TRBV20-1
size: NA
length: 15
J: TRBJ2-5
CDR3: CSASAAAPSEETQYF
DNA: TGCAGTGCTAGTGCGGCGGCCCCGAGTGAGGAGACCCAGTACTTC

D: NA
V: TRBV20-1
size: few
length: 16
J: TRBJ1-6
CDR3: CSAISNQDSVTSPLHF
DNA: TGCAGTGCTATTTCAAATCAGGACAGTGTCACTTCACCCCTCCACTTT

D: NA
V: TRBV29-1
size: few
length: 13
J: TRBJ2-3
CDR3: CSVGGTSTDTQYF
DNA: TGCAGCGTTGGGGGGACTAGCACAGATACGCAGTATTTT

D: NA
V: TRBV20-1
size: few
length: 10
J: TRBJ2-1
CDR3: CSANHNEQFF
DNA: TGCAGTGCTAACCACAATGAGCAGTTCTTC

D: NA
V: TRBV12-3/TRBV12-4
size: many
length: 16
J: TRBJ2-2
CDR3: CASSLSRIANTGELFF
DNA: TGTGCCAGCAGTTTATCCCGGATTGCGAACACCGGGGAGCTGTTTTTT

D: NA
V: TRBV21-1
size: few
length: 17
J: TRBJ2-7
CDR3: CASSKANRTGPSYEQYF
DNA: TGTGCCAGCAGCAAAGCTAATCGGACAGGGCCCTCCTACGAGCAGTACTTC

D: NA
V: TRBV28
size: NA
length: 16
J: TRBJ2-1
CDR3: CASSLRQGLVYNEQFF
DNA: TGTGCCAGCAGTTTAAGGCAGGGCCTAGTATACAATGAGCAGTTCTTC

D: NA
V: TRBV4-3
size: NA
length: 14
J: TRBJ1-1
CDR3: CASSPYPGTTEAFF
DNA: TGCGCCAGCAGCCCCTATCCAGGGACCACTGAAGCTTTCTTT

D: TRBD2
V: TRBV5-1
size: few
length: 16
J: TRBJ2-2
CDR3: CASSPRTSWGTGELFF
DNA: TGCGCCAGCAGCCCTAGGACTAGCTGGGGCACCGGGGAGCTGTTTTTT

D: NA
V: TRBV4-3
size: few
length: 17
J: TRBJ2-4
CDR3: CASSQDPPGGAKNIQYF
DNA: TGCGCCAGCAGCCAAGACCCCCCTGGAGGGGCCAAAAACATTCAGTACTTC

D: NA
V: TRBV9
size: few
length: 14
J: TRBJ1-5
CDR3: CASSAGQSGEPQHF
DNA: TGTGCCAGCAGCGCGGGCCAGTCAGGGGAGCCCCAGCATTTT

D: NA
V: TRBV4-2
size: few
length: 14
J: TRBJ2-5
CDR3: CASSQFQTQETQYF
DNA: TGTGCCAGCAGCCAATTTCAGACCCAAGAGACCCAGTACTTC

D: NA
V: TRBV7-2
size: NA
length: 17
J: TRBJ1-3
CDR3: CASSSGGTGFSGNTIYF
DNA: TGTGCCAGCAGCTCCGGCGGTACAGGTTTCTCTGGAAACACCATATATTTT

D: NA
V: TRBV21-1
size: many
length: 14
J: TRBJ2-5
CDR3: CASSKAGVEETQYF
DNA: TGTGCCAGCAGCAAGGCCGGGGTAGAAGAGACCCAGTACTTC

D: NA
V: TRBV12-3/TRBV12-4
size: NA
length: 15
J: TRBJ1-6
CDR3: CASSTRALGVSPLHF
DNA: TGTGCCAGCAGTACAAGGGCGTTAGGGGTTTCACCCCTCCACTTT

D: NA
V: TRBV4-3
size: few
length: 13
J: TRBJ2-1
CDR3: CASSQDRRGPQFF
DNA: TGCGCCAGCAGCCAAGATCGTAGGGGTCCGCAGTTCTTC

D: NA
V: TRBV15
size: few
length: 16
J: TRBJ2-1
CDR3: CATSRETRAPANEQFF
DNA: TGTGCCACCAGCAGAGAAACCAGAGCCCCGGCCAATGAGCAGTTCTTC

D: NA
V: TRBV2
size: few
length: 15
J: TRBJ2-6
CDR3: CASSAGQIGANVLTF
DNA: TGTGCCAGCAGCGCCGGACAAATTGGGGCCAACGTCCTGACTTTC

D: NA
V: TRBV6-1
size: few
length: 15
J: TRBJ2-5
CDR3: CASSETRLYQETQYF
DNA: TGTGCCAGCAGTGAAACTAGACTGTACCAAGAGACCCAGTACTTC

D: NA
V: TRBV10-3
size: NA
length: 16
J: TRBJ2-2
CDR3: CAITDDRPPNTGELFF
DNA: TGTGCCATCACCGATGACCGACCGCCGAACACCGGGGAGCTGTTTTTT

D: TRBD2
V: TRBV6-2/TRBV6-3
size: NA
length: 15
J: TRBJ2-7
CDR3: CASSQGLAGVDEQYF
DNA: TGTGCCAGCAGTCAAGGGCTAGCGGGAGTTGACGAGCAGTACTTC

D: TRBD1
V: TRBV7-2
size: NA
length: 15
J: TRBJ1-4
CDR3: CASSASGTGREKLFF
DNA: TGTGCCAGCAGCGCCTCCGGGACAGGGAGGGAAAAACTGTTTTTT

D: NA
V: TRBV19
size: NA
length: 13
J: TRBJ2-7
CDR3: CASSPADRYEQYF
DNA: TGTGCCAGTAGTCCCGCTGACCGCTACGAGCAGTACTTC

D: NA
V: TRBV7-7
size: NA
length: 14
J: TRBJ2-1
CDR3: CASSLGAAHNEQFF
DNA: TGTGCTAGCAGCTTAGGGGCCGCTCACAATGAGCAGTTCTTC

D: NA
V: TRBV20-1
size: few
length: 15
J: TRBJ2-3
CDR3: CSAPGLLTSTDTQYF
DNA: TGCAGTGCTCCCGGTTTGCTAACTAGCACAGATACGCAGTATTTT

D: TRBD1
V: TRBV7-2
size: many
length: 15
J: TRBJ2-1
CDR3: CASSPPGTGHNEQFF
DNA: TGTGCCAGCAGCCCCCCCGGGACAGGGCACAATGAGCAGTTCTTC

D: TRBD1
V: TRBV4-1
size: few
length: 16
J: TRBJ2-2
CDR3: CASSQAGLTGTGELFF
DNA: TGCGCCAGCAGCCAAGCCGGCTTGACAGGGACCGGGGAGCTGTTTTTT

D: TRBD2
V: TRBV20-1
size: few
length: 16
J: TRBJ2-5
CDR3: CSARDGSGGSTGTQYF
DNA: TGCAGTGCTAGAGATGGTAGCGGGGGATCCACAGGGACCCAGTACTTC

D: NA
V: TRBV7-3
size: few
length: 14
J: TRBJ1-6
CDR3: CASSLDGLNSPLHF
DNA: TGTGCCAGCAGCTTGGACGGACTTAATTCACCCCTCCACTTT

D: NA
V: TRBV20-1
size: NA
length: 12
J: TRBJ1-5
CDR3: CSASFTGQPQHF
DNA: TGCAGTGCTAGTTTCACGGGGCAGCCCCAGCATTTT

D: TRBD1
V: TRBV6-5
size: NA
length: 14
J: TRBJ1-5
CDR3: CASSSQQGAQPQHF
DNA: TGTGCCAGCAGTTCGCAACAGGGGGCTCAGCCCCAGCATTTT

D: NA
V: TRBV7-2
size: NA
length: 13
J: TRBJ2-1
CDR3: CASSHRIRDEQFF
DNA: TGTGCCAGCAGCCACCGAATACGGGATGAGCAGTTCTTC

D: NA
V: TRBV14
size: few
length: 15
J: TRBJ1-6
CDR3: CASSQERAYNSPLHF
DNA: TGTGCCAGCAGCCAAGAACGCGCGTATAATTCACCCCTCCACTTT

D: NA
V: TRBV20-1
size: few
length: 11
J: TRBJ2-4
CDR3: CSANRKNIQYF
DNA: TGCAGTGCTAATCGCAAAAACATTCAGTACTTC

D: TRBD1
V: TRBV7-9
size: NA
length: 14
J: TRBJ1-1
CDR3: CASSGEGARTEAFF
DNA: TGTGCCAGCAGCGGCGAGGGGGCTAGAACTGAAGCTTTCTTT

D: NA
V: TRBV7-9
size: few
length: 13
J: TRBJ2-1
CDR3: CAGLGAGDNEQFF
DNA: TGTGCCGGACTGGGGGCAGGCGACAATGAGCAGTTCTTC

D: NA
V: TRBV10-3
size: few
length: 14
J: TRBJ1-1
CDR3: CAISDRVMNTEAFF
DNA: TGTGCCATCAGTGATAGGGTAATGAACACTGAAGCTTTCTTT

D: TRBD1
V: TRBV27
size: few
length: 14
J: TRBJ2-3
CDR3: CASSPTGITDTQYF
DNA: TGTGCCAGCAGTCCGACAGGGATCACAGATACGCAGTATTTT

D: TRBD2
V: TRBV29-1
size: few
length: 17
J: TRBJ2-3
CDR3: CSVQGTSGASSTDTQYF
DNA: TGCAGCGTTCAGGGGACTAGCGGGGCTTCTAGCACAGATACGCAGTATTTT

D: NA
V: TRBV19
size: NA
length: 16
J: TRBJ1-5
CDR3: CASRHESGTRNHPQHF
DNA: TGTGCCAGTAGACATGAGTCGGGGACCCGCAATCATCCCCAGCATTTT

D: TRBD2
V: TRBV20-1
size: NA
length: 17
J: TRBJ2-7
CDR3: CSARAGLAGGFLYEQYF
DNA: TGCAGTGCTAGAGCCGGACTAGCGGGAGGGTTCCTCTACGAGCAGTACTTC

D: TRBD2
V: TRBV14
size: NA
length: 17
J: TRBJ2-3
CDR3: CASSQDFRRDYLGTQYF
DNA: TGTGCCAGCAGCCAAGATTTCCGGCGGGACTATTTGGGTACGCAGTATTTT

D: NA
V: TRBV2
size: once
length: 15
J: TRBJ2-7
CDR3: CASSPLGAGSYEQYF
DNA: TGTGCCAGCAGCCCCCTTGGGGCAGGCTCCTACGAGCAGTACTTC

D: NA
V: TRBV28
size: few
length: 16
J: TRBJ1-4
CDR3: CASSSGQPRRGEKLFF
DNA: TGTGCCAGCAGCAGCGGACAGCCCCGTCGGGGGGAAAAACTGTTTTTT

D: TRBD2
V: TRBV5-1
size: few
length: 13
J: TRBJ2-1
CDR3: CASMDSGNNEQFF
DNA: TGCGCCAGCATGGATAGCGGGAACAATGAGCAGTTCTTC

D: TRBD2
V: TRBV20-1
size: NA
length: 15
J: TRBJ2-1
CDR3: CSAPRAGGIYNEQFF
DNA: TGCAGTGCTCCTCGAGCGGGAGGAATTTACAATGAGCAGTTCTTC